Sequencing of this T cell receptor beta chain was carried out in a study of neoadjuvant anti-PD-1 for oral cavity cancer. Germline CDR1 and CDR2: SGHAT and FQNNGV. The CDR3 runs 13 residues. V was trimmed by 2 bases and J by 6 bases, leaving 8 bases between them. Repertoires were generated with immunoSEQ multiplex PCR, while TCRdb's copy carries only in-frame clones and drops some. The table includes around 62,000 clones, roughly three quarters detected once. This clone was counted only a few times. This chain joins TRBV11-2 and TRBJ1-5, with D maybe TRBD1 (5 bases). The sequencing here drew on PBMCs, taken before nivolumab (anti-PD-1) treatment. The sequence was obtained from a person aged 40 to 85 with oral cavity squamous cell carcinoma. This CDR3 reads CASSLRGSQPQHF. CDR3 sequence (DNA): TGTGCCAGCAGCTTACGGGGGAGTCAGCCCCAGCATTTT.